This T cell receptor beta chain came from a study of blood T cells in healthy people across ages. Looked up from germline, CDR1 is SNHLY and CDR2 is FYNNEI. The CDR3 extends over 14 amino acids. Combining a sample-barcoded 5' primer with a J-beta primer mix, a second PCR ran for roughly 7 to 11 cycles. One entry per CDR3 protein results from TCRdb running MiXCR on the 5' RACE reads. The sample holds 800,000 or so distinct CDR3 sequences; 20% to 25% are singletons and the top ten take approximately 4%. These data were likewise used in another study, on T cells of mothers and their children.

The material sequenced was blood. This chain uses TRBV2 with TRBJ2-5; D may correspond to TRBD1 or TRBD2 (6 bases each). The J call may be in error: the DNA end matches TRBJ2-7 better. The sequence was collected from a boy aged 10-17 years in good health. DNA for the CDR3: TGTGCCAGCAGCGTAGGGGGACTCTCCTACGAGCAGTACTTC. Its protein is CASSVGGLSYEQYF.